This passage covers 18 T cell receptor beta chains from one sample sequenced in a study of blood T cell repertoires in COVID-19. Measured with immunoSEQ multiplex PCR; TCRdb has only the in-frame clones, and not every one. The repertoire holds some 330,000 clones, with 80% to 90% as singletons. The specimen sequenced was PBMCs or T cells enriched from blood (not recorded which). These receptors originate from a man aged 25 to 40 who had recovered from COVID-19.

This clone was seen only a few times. The CDR3 coding sequence is TGCGCCAGCAGTGGGGTAACAGGAAGCACAGATACGCAGTATTTT. Amino acid sequence: CASSGVTGSTDTQYF. This chain connects TRBV10-1 to TRBJ2-3; TRBD1 is a possible D gene (5 bases). This CDR3 has 15 residues. From germline, CDR1 is WNHNN and CDR2 SYGVQD (reference sequence). The germline V and J ends were trimmed by 4 bases and 0 bases, with 11 bases remaining between them.

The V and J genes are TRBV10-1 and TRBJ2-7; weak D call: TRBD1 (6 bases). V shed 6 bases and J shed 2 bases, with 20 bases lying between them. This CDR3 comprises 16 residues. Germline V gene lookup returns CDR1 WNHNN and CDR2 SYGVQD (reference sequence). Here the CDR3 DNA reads TGCGCCAGCAGCCCGGACAGCCAAGACAGGCCCTACGAGCAGTACTTC. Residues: CASSPDSQDRPYEQYF.

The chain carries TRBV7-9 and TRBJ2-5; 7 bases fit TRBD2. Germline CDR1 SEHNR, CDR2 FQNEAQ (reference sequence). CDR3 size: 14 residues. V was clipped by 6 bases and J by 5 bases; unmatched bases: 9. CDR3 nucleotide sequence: TGTGCCAGCAGTCTTACGACTAGCTGGGAGACCCAGTACTTC. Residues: CASSLTTSWETQYF.

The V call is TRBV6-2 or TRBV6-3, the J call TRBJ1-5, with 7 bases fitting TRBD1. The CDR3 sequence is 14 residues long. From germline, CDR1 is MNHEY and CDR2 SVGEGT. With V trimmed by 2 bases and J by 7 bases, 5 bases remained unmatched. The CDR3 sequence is CASSYDRVGQPQHF. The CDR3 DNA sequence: TGTGCCAGCAGTTACGACAGGGTAGGACAGCCCCAGCATTTT.

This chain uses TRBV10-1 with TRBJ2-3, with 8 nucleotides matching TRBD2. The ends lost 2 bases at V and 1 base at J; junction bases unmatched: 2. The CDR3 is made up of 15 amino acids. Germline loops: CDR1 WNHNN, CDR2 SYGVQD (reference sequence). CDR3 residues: CASSESSGGTDTQYF. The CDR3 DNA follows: TGCGCCAGCAGTGAGAGTAGCGGGGGCACAGATACGCAGTATTTT.

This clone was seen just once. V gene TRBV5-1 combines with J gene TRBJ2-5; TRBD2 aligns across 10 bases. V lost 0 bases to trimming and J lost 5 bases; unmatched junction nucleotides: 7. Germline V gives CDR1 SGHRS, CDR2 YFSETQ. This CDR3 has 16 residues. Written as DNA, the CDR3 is TGCGCCAGCAGCTTGGGGAGCGGGGGGGCCGTTGAGACCCAGTACTTC. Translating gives CASSLGSGGAVETQYF. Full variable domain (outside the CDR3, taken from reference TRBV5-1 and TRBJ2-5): KAGVTQTPRYLIKTRGQQVTLSCSPISGHRSVSWYQQTPGQGLQFLFEYFSETQRNKGNFPGRFSGRQFSNSRSEMNVSTLELGDSALYLCASSLGSGGAVETQYFGPGTRLLVL.

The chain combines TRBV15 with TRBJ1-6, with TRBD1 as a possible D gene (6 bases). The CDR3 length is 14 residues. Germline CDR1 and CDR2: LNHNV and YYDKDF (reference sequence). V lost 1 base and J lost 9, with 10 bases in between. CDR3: CATSRAGAISPLHF. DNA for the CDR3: TGTGCCACCAGCAGAGCAGGGGCAATTTCACCCCTCCACTTT. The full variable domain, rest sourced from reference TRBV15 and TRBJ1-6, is DAMVIQNPRYQVTQFGKPVTLSCSQTLNHNVMYWYQQKSSQAPKLLFHYYDKDFNNEADTPDNFQSRRPNTSFCFLDIRSPGLGDTAMYLCATSRAGAISPLHFGNGTRLTVT.

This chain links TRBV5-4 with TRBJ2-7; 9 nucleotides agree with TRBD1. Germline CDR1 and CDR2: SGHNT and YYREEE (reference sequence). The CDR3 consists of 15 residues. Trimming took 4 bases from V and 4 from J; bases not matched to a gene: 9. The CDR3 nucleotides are TGTGCCAGCAGCCGGTCTACAGGGGGCGCGTACGAGCAGTACTTC. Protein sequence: CASSRSTGGAYEQYF.

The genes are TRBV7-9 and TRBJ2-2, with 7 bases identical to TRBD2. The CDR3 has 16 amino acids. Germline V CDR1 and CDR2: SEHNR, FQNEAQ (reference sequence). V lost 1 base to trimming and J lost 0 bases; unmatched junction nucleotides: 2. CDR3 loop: CASSLVAGANTGELFF. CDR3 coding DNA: TGTGCCAGCAGCTTAGTCGCGGGGGCGAACACCGGGGAGCTGTTTTTT.

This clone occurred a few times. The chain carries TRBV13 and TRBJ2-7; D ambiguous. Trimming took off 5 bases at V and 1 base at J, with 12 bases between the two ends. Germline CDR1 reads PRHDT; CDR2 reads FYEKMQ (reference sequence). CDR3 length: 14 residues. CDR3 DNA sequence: TGTGCCAGCAGCAACGCCCAGGTGTCCTACGAGCAGTACTTC. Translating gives CASSNAQVSYEQYF.

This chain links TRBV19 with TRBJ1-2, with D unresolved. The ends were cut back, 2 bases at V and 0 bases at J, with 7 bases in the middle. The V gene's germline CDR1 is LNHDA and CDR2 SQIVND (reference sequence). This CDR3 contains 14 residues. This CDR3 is CASSIYRANYGYTF. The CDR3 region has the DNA TGTGCCAGTAGTATATACAGAGCTAACTATGGCTACACCTTC.

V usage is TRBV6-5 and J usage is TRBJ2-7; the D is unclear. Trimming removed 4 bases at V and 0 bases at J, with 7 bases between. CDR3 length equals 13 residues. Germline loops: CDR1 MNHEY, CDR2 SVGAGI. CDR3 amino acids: CASSSMSSYEQYF. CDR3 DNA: TGTGCCAGCAGTTCGATGAGCTCCTACGAGCAGTACTTC.

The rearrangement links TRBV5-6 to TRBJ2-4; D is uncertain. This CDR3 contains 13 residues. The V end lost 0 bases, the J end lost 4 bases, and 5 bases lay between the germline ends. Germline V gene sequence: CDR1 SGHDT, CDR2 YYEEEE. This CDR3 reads CASSLDSKNIQYF. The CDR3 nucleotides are TGTGCCAGCAGCTTGGACAGTAAAAACATTCAGTACTTC.

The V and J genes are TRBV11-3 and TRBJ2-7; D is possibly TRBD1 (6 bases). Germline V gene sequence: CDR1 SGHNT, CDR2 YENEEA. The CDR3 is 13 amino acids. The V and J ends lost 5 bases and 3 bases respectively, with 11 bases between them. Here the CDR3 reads CASSRGHYYEQYF. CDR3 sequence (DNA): TGTGCCAGCAGCCGGGGACACTACTACGAGCAGTACTTC.

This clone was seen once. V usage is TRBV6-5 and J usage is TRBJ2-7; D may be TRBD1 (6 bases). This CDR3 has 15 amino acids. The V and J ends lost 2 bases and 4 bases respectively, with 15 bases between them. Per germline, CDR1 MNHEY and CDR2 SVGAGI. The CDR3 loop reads CASSYGRGAQYEQYF. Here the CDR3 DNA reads TGTGCCAGCAGTTACGGCAGGGGCGCCCAATACGAGCAGTACTTC.

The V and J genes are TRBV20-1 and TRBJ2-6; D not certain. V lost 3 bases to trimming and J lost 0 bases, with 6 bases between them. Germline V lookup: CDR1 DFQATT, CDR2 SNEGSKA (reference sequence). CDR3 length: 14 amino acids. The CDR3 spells CSASPTSGANVLTF. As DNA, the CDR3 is TGCAGTGCTAGTCCTACCTCTGGGGCCAACGTCCTGACTTTC.

The CDR3 sequence is CASSKHDNYGYTF. The CDR3 coding sequence is TGTGCCAGCAGTAAACACGATAACTATGGCTACACCTTC. The chain employs TRBV27 and TRBJ1-2; D is ambiguous. Germline V gene data show CDR1 as MNHEY and CDR2 as SMNVEV (reference sequence). Trimming left V 5 bases short and J 1 base short, with 8 bases between. The CDR3 totals 13 residues.

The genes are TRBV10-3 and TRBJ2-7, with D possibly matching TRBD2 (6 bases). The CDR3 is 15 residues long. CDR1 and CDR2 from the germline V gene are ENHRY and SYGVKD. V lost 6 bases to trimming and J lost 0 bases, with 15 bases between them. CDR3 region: CAISPGRGRSYEQYF. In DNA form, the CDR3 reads TGTGCCATCAGCCCCGGGCGGGGACGCTCCTACGAGCAGTACTTC.